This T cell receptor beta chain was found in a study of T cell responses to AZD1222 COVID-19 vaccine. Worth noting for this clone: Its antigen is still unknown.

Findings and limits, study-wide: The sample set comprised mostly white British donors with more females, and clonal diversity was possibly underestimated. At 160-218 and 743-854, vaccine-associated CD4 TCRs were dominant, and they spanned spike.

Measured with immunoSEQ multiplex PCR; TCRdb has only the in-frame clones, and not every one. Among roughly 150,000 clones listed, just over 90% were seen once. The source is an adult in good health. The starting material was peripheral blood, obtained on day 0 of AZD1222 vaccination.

CDR3 bases: TGTGCCACTAAAAACAGGGACTTGATTGGCACTGAAGCTTTCTTT. This encodes CATKNRDLIGTEAFF. The chain combines TRBV19 with TRBJ1-1; TRBD1 is a possible D gene (6 bases). The CDR3 is 15 residues long. Germline V gene sequence: CDR1 LNHDA, CDR2 SQIVND (reference sequence). V shed 10 bases and J shed 4 bases, with 22 bases lying between them.